This entry lists 19 T cell receptor beta chains sequenced from one sample in a study of blood T cell repertoires in COVID-19 (dated by TCRdb to 2019 to 2021). The protocol used for the library was the immunoSEQ multiplex PCR assay. TCRdb carries this immuneACCESS record with in-frame sequences only. Its versions omit some clonotypes, under half of them owing to an unresolved V gene in the studies checked, with the rest unexplained. The sample table shows around 82,000 clones, and roughly 90% are seen once. Clones ranked in the top ten supply around 12% of the sample. Sequenced material: peripheral blood. All receptors derive from a man in his sixties or seventies with active or convalescent COVID-19.

The chain combines TRBV19 with TRBJ1-2, with 8 bases matching TRBD1. J gave up 7 bases and V 8 bases, and 18 bases lay outside the gene matches. The germline V gene encodes CDR1 LNHDA and CDR2 SQIVND (reference sequence). The CDR3 is 16 residues long. CDR3 protein: CASRTRQGSRFFGYTF. CDR3 DNA sequence: TGTGCCAGTCGGACTCGACAGGGGTCACGATTCTTTGGCTACACCTTC.

This chain joins TRBV2 and TRBJ1-5, with 8 bases fitting TRBD1. The CDR3 has 16 residues. Trimming at V came to 3 bases and at J to 2 bases, leaving 6 bases not matched to a gene. Germline CDR1 and CDR2: SNHLY and FYNNEI. CDR3 coding DNA: TGTGCCAGCAGTGAGGACAGGGTGAGGGGCAATCAGCCCCAGCATTTT. It specifies CASSEDRVRGNQPQHF. The complete variable domain, with remaining parts taken from reference TRBV2 and TRBJ1-5, reads EPEVTQTPSHQVTQMGQEVILRCVPISNHLYFYWYRQILGQKVEFLVSFYNNEISEKSEIFDDQFSVERPDGSNFTLKIRSTKLEDSAMYFCASSEDRVRGNQPQHFGDGTRLSIL.

This clone has just one count. The chain employs TRBV12-3 or TRBV12-4 and TRBJ1-5; D unclear. The CDR3 runs 12 residues. The V and J ends lost 5 bases and 6 bases respectively, with 8 bases between them. CDR3 protein: CASSHPPQPQHF. DNA of the CDR3: TGTGCCAGCAGTCATCCCCCTCAGCCCCAGCATTTT.

The sample holds one count of this clone. The chain joins TRBV12-3 or TRBV12-4 to TRBJ1-2, with a possible D match to TRBD1 (6 bases). Trimming took off 7 bases at V and 8 bases at J, with 17 bases between the two ends. The CDR3 contains 13 residues. DNA for the CDR3: TGTGCCAGCAAGAGGGACACTTCGGGGGGCTACACCTTC. Translating gives CASKRDTSGGYTF.

This chain connects TRBV5-1 to TRBJ2-3, with 11 bases matching TRBD2. The CDR3 sequence is 17 residues long. Germline assignment: CDR1 SGHRS and CDR2 YFSETQ. V lost 0 bases and J lost 6; bases outside the gene matches: 9. The CDR3 loop is CASSLVTSGAKGDTQYF. CDR3 sequence (DNA): TGCGCCAGCAGCTTGGTGACTAGCGGGGCCAAGGGGGATACGCAGTATTTT. Looking up the rest from reference TRBV5-1 and TRBJ2-3 gives the full variable domain: KAGVTQTPRYLIKTRGQQVTLSCSPISGHRSVSWYQQTPGQGLQFLFEYFSETQRNKGNFPGRFSGRQFSNSRSEMNVSTLELGDSALYLCASSLVTSGAKGDTQYFGPGTRLTVL.

The DNA for the CDR3 is TGTGCTAGCGCCGGACAGGGATTTAACTATGGCTACACCTTC. It translates to CASAGQGFNYGYTF. The rearrangement links TRBV12-5 to TRBJ1-2, with 8 bases that match TRBD1. The germline gives CDR1 LGHNT, CDR2 FRNRAP. CDR3 length: 14 residues. Trimming removed 9 bases from V and 1 base from J; junction bases left unmatched: 7.

V is TRBV12-3 or TRBV12-4 and J is TRBJ1-5; D not resolved. V was cut by 3 bases and J by 11 bases, with 14 bases left in between. The CDR3 extends over 13 amino acids. CDR3 sequence (DNA): TGTGCCAGCAGTTTTGAGCCCCCCGGGGCCCAGCATTTT. It translates to CASSFEPPGAQHF.

The J gene is TRBJ2-2, the V gene TRBV6-5, with 7 positions matching TRBD2. V was pared by 0 bases and J by 6 bases, with 4 bases of the junction left unmatched. The CDR3 contains 15 residues. In germline, CDR1 is MNHEY, CDR2 SVGAGI. CDR3 nucleotide sequence: TGTGCCAGCAGTTACTCTAGCGGGCGGGCCGGGGAGCTGTTTTTT. This encodes CASSYSSGRAGELFF.

The CDR3 is CASMAAGYGYTF. Written as DNA, the CDR3 is TGTGCCAGCATGGCGGCTGGCTATGGCTACACCTTC. The chain links TRBV27 to TRBJ1-2; no clear D gene. Trimming removed 7 bases from V and 4 bases from J, with 10 bases in between. Per germline, CDR1 MNHEY and CDR2 SMNVEV (reference sequence). The CDR3 has 12 amino acids.

The chain combines TRBV13 with TRBJ2-7, with 14 nucleotides matching TRBD2. The CDR3 has 16 amino acids. V gave up 5 bases and J gave up 3 bases; unmatched junction bases: 6. Per germline, CDR1 PRHDT and CDR2 FYEKMQ (reference sequence). This CDR3 reads CASSTRLAGGDYEQYF. In DNA, the CDR3 is TGTGCCAGCAGCACCAGACTAGCGGGGGGGGACTACGAGCAGTACTTC.

This clone was observed a few times. CDR3 nucleotides: TGTGCCAGCAGTGAAAGTCAGGGACTAGCGGGGGAAGAGCAGTACTTC. It encodes CASSESQGLAGEEQYF. V gene TRBV6-1 combines with J gene TRBJ2-7; TRBD2 aligns across 14 bases. This CDR3 spans 16 amino acids. Germline assignment: CDR1 MNHNS and CDR2 SASEGT. The V and J ends lost 2 bases and 7 bases, in that order; junction bases with no gene match: 7.

This chain uses TRBV28 with TRBJ1-1; TRBD1 matches 12 bases. The germline CDR1 and CDR2 sequences are MDHEN and SYDVKM. The CDR3 has 14 amino acids. Trimming took 7 bases from V and 10 from J; bases not matched to a gene: 10. DNA for the CDR3: TGTGCCAGCAAAGGCCGGGACAGGGGGCAAGGAGCTTTCTTT. It yields the protein CASKGRDRGQGAFF.

The chain couples TRBV7-9 to TRBJ2-1; TRBD1 aligns across 7 bases. Trimming removed 4 bases from V and 2 bases from J; junction bases left unmatched: 8. The CDR3 contains 16 residues. Germline CDR1 is SEHNR and CDR2 is FQNEAQ (reference sequence). CDR3 bases: TGTGCCAGCAGCTCGACAGGGAAAGGCCCCTACAATGAGCAGTTCTTC. This sequence encodes CASSSTGKGPYNEQFF.

The chain has TRBV15 and TRBJ2-3; TRBD2 aligns across 10 bases. The CDR3 contains 19 residues. Trimming took 8 bases from V and 0 from J; bases not matched to a gene: 17. Germline V gives CDR1 LNHNV, CDR2 YYDKDF (reference sequence). In DNA form, the CDR3 reads TGTGCCACCGGAGAGCAGGAAACTAGCGGGGCAGGTAGCACAGATACGCAGTATTTT. Translated, it gives CATGEQETSGAGSTDTQYF.

The CDR3 reads CATSTRDQPQHF. The CDR3, as DNA: TGTGCCACCAGTACTCGGGATCAGCCCCAGCATTTT. The J gene is TRBJ1-5, the V gene TRBV24-1; D ambiguous. The CDR3 contains 12 residues. Germline loops: CDR1 KGHDR, CDR2 SFDVKD. Trimming stripped 6 bases from V and 5 bases from J, with 7 bases between.

The chain recombines TRBV5-4 with TRBJ1-2; D not certain. The CDR3 runs to 14 residues. V gave up 4 bases and J gave up 1 base, with 11 bases separating them. Germline V lookup: CDR1 SGHNT, CDR2 YYREEE (reference sequence). CDR3 coding DNA: TGTGCCAGCAGCGGCGGCGCGGGTAACTATGGCTACACCTTC. It specifies CASSGGAGNYGYTF.

Only a few counts were recorded for this clone. CDR3 protein: CASSFGVAGYDEQFF. CDR3 nucleotides: TGCGCCAGCAGCTTTGGAGTAGCGGGGTACGATGAGCAGTTCTTC. The chain joins TRBV5-1 to TRBJ2-1, with TRBD2 identical over 8 bases. CDR1 and CDR2 from the germline V gene are SGHRS and YFSETQ. J lost 8 bases, V lost 2 bases, and 9 bases had no gene match. This CDR3 has 15 residues.

The genes are TRBV6-2 or TRBV6-3 and TRBJ1-2; no definite D call. The V gene lost 5 bases and the J gene lost 8 bases, with 18 bases spanning the gap. This CDR3 region has 14 residues. Germline loops: CDR1 MNHEY, CDR2 SVGEGT. The CDR3 nucleotides read TGTGCCAGCAGTGGCCAGAGCTTCCGGCGGGGCTACACCTTC. It specifies CASSGQSFRRGYTF.

This chain connects TRBV10-3 to TRBJ2-1; D not certain. This CDR3 comprises 15 residues. Looked up from germline, CDR1 is ENHRY and CDR2 is SYGVKD. V gave up 5 bases and J gave up 2 bases, with 13 bases separating them. DNA of the CDR3: TGTGCCATCAGTCCACAGCCGCAGCCCTACAATGAGCAGTTCTTC. Translation gives CAISPQPQPYNEQFF.